Listed below are T cell receptor beta chains from one sample, sequenced in a study of T cells in Graves' hyperthyroidism and ophthalmopathy. Via MiXCR, TCRdb re-called the multiplex PCR reads, giving one row per CDR3 protein. The table shows fewer than 400,000 distinct CDR3 sequences, with approximately 16% occurring only once. Material for sequencing was blood. These receptor sequences come from a man younger than 45 with Graves' hyperthyroidism. The CDR3 runs from the conserved cysteine through the conserved F or W. Expanded clones get a size class; other rows say once, few or many, or leave the size out.

TRBV5-6	NA	CASSHALSQAEQFF
TRBV20-1	many	CSGTVNEQFF
TRBV4-1	NA	CASSQAGAPGLAGPLELFF
TRBV18	many	CASSPMRDRSYNEQFF
TRBV12-3/TRBV12-4	many	CASSMGLNNEQFF
TRBV3-1	NA	CASSPLAGGPYNEQFF
TRBV5-6	few	CASSRYSNEQFF
TRBV12-5	few	CASGLSRGNTIYF
TRBV11-2	NA	CASSLSTGSNQPQHF
TRBV28	NA	CASSAREVLNQPQHF
TRBV7-9	NA	CASSLRGQNSGNTIYF
TRBV4-1	many	CASSQDPSDEQYF
TRBV12-3/TRBV12-4	many	CASSFLGTSKGEQFF
TRBV24-1	NA	CATSDSRGTSGPSYNEQFF
TRBV11-2	many	CASRSRLRQETQYF
TRBV11-1	many	CASSDRDAGNTIYF
TRBV2	many	CASSELTASGNTIYF
TRBV12-3/TRBV12-4	few	CASSLEGSWETQYF
TRBV19	NA	CASSTGTSFYEQYF
TRBV6-5	many	CASSLGQGDGNQPQHF